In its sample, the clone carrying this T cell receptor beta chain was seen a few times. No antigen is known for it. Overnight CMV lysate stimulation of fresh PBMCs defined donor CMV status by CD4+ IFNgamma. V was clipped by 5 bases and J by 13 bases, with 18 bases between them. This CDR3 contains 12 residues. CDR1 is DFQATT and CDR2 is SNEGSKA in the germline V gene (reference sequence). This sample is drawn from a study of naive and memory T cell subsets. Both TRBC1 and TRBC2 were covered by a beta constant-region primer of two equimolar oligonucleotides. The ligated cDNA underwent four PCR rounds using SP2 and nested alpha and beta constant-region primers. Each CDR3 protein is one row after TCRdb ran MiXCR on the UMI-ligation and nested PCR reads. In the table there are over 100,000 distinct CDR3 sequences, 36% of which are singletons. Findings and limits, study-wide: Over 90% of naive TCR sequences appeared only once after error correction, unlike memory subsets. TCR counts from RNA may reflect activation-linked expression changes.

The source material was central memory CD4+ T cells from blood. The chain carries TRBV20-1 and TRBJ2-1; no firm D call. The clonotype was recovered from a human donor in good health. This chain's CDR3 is CSARDLPVEQFF. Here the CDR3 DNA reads TGCAGTGCTCGTGACTTACCAGTAGAACAGTTCTTC.